The 26 T cell receptor beta chains given below trace back to one sample, sequenced in a study of cytomegalovirus exposure and HLA in healthy donors. Sequencing was performed with immunoSEQ multiplex PCR; in TCRdb, only in-frame clones are kept and a portion is missing. The sample lists hundreds of thousands of clones; over 75% were seen once. The sample was PBMCs. The receptors derive from a woman under 30 in good health and CMV-seropositive.

The rearrangement uses TRBV28 and TRBJ1-4, with 11 bases aligning to TRBD1. Trimming at V came to 4 bases and at J to 7 bases, leaving 5 bases not matched to a gene. Germline assignment: CDR1 MDHEN and CDR2 SYDVKM. This CDR3 region has 15 residues. The CDR3 loop reads CASSSRDRGFEKLFF. CDR3 bases: TGTGCCAGCAGTTCCCGGGACAGGGGGTTTGAAAAACTGTTTTTT.

The chain carries TRBV4-1 and TRBJ2-1; tentative D call: TRBD2 (5 bases). The germline V and J ends were trimmed by 2 bases and 0 bases, with 11 bases remaining between them. The CDR3 totals 16 residues. Germline CDR1 reads MGHRA; CDR2 reads YSYEKL. Here the CDR3 DNA reads TGCGCCAGCAGCCAACCTACTAGGAGCTCCTACAATGAGCAGTTCTTC. Translating gives CASSQPTRSSYNEQFF.

This clone was picked up a small number of times. The chain couples TRBV4-1 to TRBJ1-2; no firm D call. The V gene lost 0 bases and the J gene lost 2 bases, with 7 bases spanning the gap. The germline CDR1 and CDR2 sequences are MGHRA and YSYEKL. The CDR3 has 14 residues. The CDR3 spells CASSQEAINYGYTF. In DNA, the CDR3 is TGCGCCAGCAGCCAAGAGGCCATCAACTATGGCTACACCTTC.

The J gene is TRBJ2-7, the V gene TRBV25-1, with 10 bases lining up with TRBD2. Looked up from germline, CDR1 is MGHDK and CDR2 is SYGVNS. This CDR3 is 13 amino acids long. The J segment lost 2 bases and the V segment lost 7 bases, leaving 2 bases of the junction unmatched. As DNA, the CDR3 is TGTGCCAGCACGAGCGGGAGGGCCTACGAGCAGTACTTC. Translated: CASTSGRAYEQYF.

J is TRBJ2-7 and V is TRBV5-8, with TRBD2 identical over 9 bases. Germline V gene lookup returns CDR1 SGHTS and CDR2 YDEGEE. V lost 4 bases to trimming and J lost 3 bases; unmatched junction nucleotides: 8. The CDR3 has 15 amino acids. CDR3 region: CASSGGLAKNYEQYF. The CDR3 coding sequence is TGTGCCAGCAGCGGAGGACTAGCGAAAAACTACGAGCAGTACTTC. Complete variable domain (other parts from reference TRBV5-8 and TRBJ2-7): EAGVTQSPTHLIKTRGQQATLRCSPISGHTSVYWYQQALGLGLQFLLWYDEGEERNRGNFPPRFSGRQFPNYSSELNVNALELEDSALYLCASSGGLAKNYEQYFGPGTRLTVT.

The gene calls are TRBV6-1 and TRBJ1-2; 7 bases align to TRBD1. The CDR3 covers 13 residues. Germline CDR1 MNHNS, CDR2 SASEGT. Losses at the gene ends were 7 bases for V and 4 bases for J; bases not matched to a gene: 6. CDR3 DNA: TGTGCCAGCAACCTGGACAGGCTCTATGGCTACACCTTC. This sequence encodes CASNLDRLYGYTF.

This chain links TRBV6-5 with TRBJ2-2, with D possibly being TRBD1 (6 bases). The CDR3 is made up of 14 amino acids. Germline V gene data show CDR1 as MNHEY and CDR2 as SVGAGI. Trimming stripped 2 bases from V and 6 bases from J, with 10 bases between. DNA for the CDR3: TGTGCCAGCAGTTACACAGGGTGGTCCGGGGAGCTGTTTTTT. Its protein is CASSYTGWSGELFF.

The rearrangement uses TRBV18 and TRBJ2-7, with a weak D call TRBD1 (5 bases). The CDR3 is made up of 16 amino acids. Trimming pared 3 bases from V and 3 bases from J, leaving 18 bases between. Germline-derived CDR1 and CDR2 are KGHSH and LQKENI. In DNA, the CDR3 is TGTGCCAGCTCACCGGATATGGGGCAGCGAGACTACGAGCAGTACTTC. Translated: CASSPDMGQRDYEQYF.

The V and J genes are TRBV7-8 and TRBJ2-7; 8 bases fit TRBD2. Unmatched junction bases numbered 13, after V lost 5 bases and J lost 1 base. From germline, CDR1 is SGHVS and CDR2 FQNEAQ. The CDR3 loop spans 17 amino acids. CDR3 region: CASSPGLAPFRSYEQYF. The CDR3 DNA follows: TGTGCCAGCAGCCCCGGACTAGCTCCGTTCCGTTCCTACGAGCAGTACTTC.

The chain combines TRBV5-1 with TRBJ2-3, with 12 bases fitting TRBD2. V gave up 1 base and J gave up 3 bases; unmatched junction bases: 3. The CDR3 sequence is 16 residues long. The germline gives CDR1 SGHRS, CDR2 YFSETQ. The CDR3 DNA follows: TGCGCCAGCAGCTTGATCGGACTAGCGGGAACAGATACGCAGTATTTT. Its protein product is CASSLIGLAGTDTQYF.

J is TRBJ2-2 and V is TRBV28; TRBD1 matches at 8 bases. Unmatched junction bases numbered 11, after V lost 5 bases and J lost 3 bases. The length of the CDR3 is 17 residues. Germline CDR1 reads MDHEN; CDR2 reads SYDVKM. CDR3 nucleotide sequence: TGTGCCAGCAGTGGCTCCCCGGGACAGGTAGACACCGGGGAGCTGTTTTTT. Its protein product is CASSGSPGQVDTGELFF.

In DNA form, the CDR3 reads TGTGCCAGCAGCCATCGGGTGGGAGGAACCGGGGAGCTGTTTTTT. This sequence encodes CASSHRVGGTGELFF. The chain uses TRBV7-2 and TRBJ2-2, with TRBD2 as a possible D gene (6 bases). CDR1 and CDR2 from the germline V gene are SGHTA and FQGNSA. Trimming took off 5 bases at V and 5 bases at J, with 15 bases between the two ends. This CDR3 is built from 15 residues.

This sequence joins TRBV6-1 and TRBJ2-7; D gene unclear. The CDR3 has 13 amino acids. Germline CDR1 and CDR2: MNHNS and SASEGT. V gave up 5 bases and J gave up 4 bases, with 12 bases separating them. The CDR3 nucleotides are TGTGCCAGCAGTAAATCTCTAGAATACGAGCAGTACTTC. Translated, it gives CASSKSLEYEQYF.

The chain has TRBV4-1 and TRBJ2-1, with 11 positions matching TRBD2. The CDR3 runs 16 residues. The germline gives CDR1 MGHRA, CDR2 YSYEKL. After removal of 2 bases from V and 4 bases from J, the junction contained 4 bases not matched to a gene. CDR3 in amino acids: CASSQSGTSGYNEQFF. CDR3 in DNA: TGCGCCAGCAGCCAATCTGGGACTAGCGGATACAATGAGCAGTTCTTC.

The count of this clone is one. The rearrangement links TRBV19 to TRBJ2-7, with a possible D match to TRBD2 (5 bases). Germline values: CDR1 LNHDA, CDR2 SQIVND (reference sequence). The germline V and J ends were trimmed by 5 bases and 4 bases, with 12 bases remaining between them. The CDR3 contains 13 residues. CDR3 DNA: TGTGCCAGTAGTGCGCGGGTGGGGTACGAGCAGTACTTC. It codes for CASSARVGYEQYF.

This chain connects TRBV10-3 to TRBJ2-7, with 10 positions matching TRBD1. This CDR3 has 12 amino acids. V gave up 9 bases and J gave up 7 bases; unmatched junction bases: 6. The V gene's germline CDR1 is ENHRY and CDR2 SYGVKD. The CDR3 nucleotides read TGTGCCATTTGGACAGGGGGGGTTGAGCAGTACTTC. This translates into CAIWTGGVEQYF.

The rearrangement links TRBV15 to TRBJ2-1, with 8 bases lining up with TRBD1. The CDR3 runs 15 residues. The V gene's germline CDR1 is LNHNV and CDR2 YYDKDF (reference sequence). J lost 2 bases, V lost 4 bases, and 4 bases had no gene match. CDR3 bases: TGTGCCACCAGCAAGGACAGGGCAACCTACAATGAGCAGTTCTTC. Translating it yields CATSKDRATYNEQFF. Full variable domain (remainder filled in from reference TRBV15 and TRBJ2-1): DAMVIQNPRYQVTQFGKPVTLSCSQTLNHNVMYWYQQKSSQAPKLLFHYYDKDFNNEADTPDNFQSRRPNTSFCFLDIRSPGLGDTAMYLCATSKDRATYNEQFFGPGTRLTVL.

J is TRBJ1-2 and V is TRBV7-8, with TRBD1 matching over 8 bases. CDR1 is SGHVS, CDR2 FQNEAQ, per germline. This CDR3 is built from 15 residues. Losses at the gene ends were 8 bases for V and 2 bases for J; bases not matched to a gene: 10. The DNA of the CDR3 is TGTGCCAGCGGCCAACCGGGACAGGAAAACTATGGCTACACCTTC. Translated, it gives CASGQPGQENYGYTF.

The rearrangement links TRBV27 to TRBJ2-7; TRBD2 matches at 13 bases. The V gene's germline CDR1 is MNHEY and CDR2 SMNVEV (reference sequence). This CDR3 comprises 16 residues. J gave up 3 bases and V 2 bases, and 4 bases lay outside the gene matches. CDR3 sequence reads: CASSLGGTSGNYEQYF. The CDR3 DNA reads as TGTGCCAGCAGTTTAGGGGGGACTAGCGGGAACTACGAGCAGTACTTC.

The J gene is TRBJ2-1, the V gene TRBV28; D ambiguous. The V and J ends lost 3 bases and 9 bases respectively, with 9 bases between them. This CDR3 comprises 12 residues. Germline CDR1 is MDHEN and CDR2 is SYDVKM. The CDR3 nucleotides are TGTGCCAGCAGTTTTCGGCAGCGTGAGCAGTTCTTC. This encodes CASSFRQREQFF. Based on the CDR3 plus reference TRBV28 and TRBJ2-1, the full variable domain is DVKVTQSSRYLVKRTGEKVFLECVQDMDHENMFWYRQDPGLGLRLIYFSYDVKMKEKGDIPEGYSVSREKKERFSLILESASTNQTSMYLCASSFRQREQFFGPGTRLTVL.

The chain recombines TRBV28 with TRBJ1-4, with D uncertain. There are 14 residues in the CDR3. V dropped 7 bases and J dropped 0 bases, with 9 bases sitting between them. Germline V CDR1 and CDR2: MDHEN, SYDVKM. Here the CDR3 DNA reads TGTGCCAGCAAGAGGTATGCAACTAATGAAAAACTGTTTTTT. Encoded protein: CASKRYATNEKLFF.

The chain uses TRBV12-2 and TRBJ2-7; the D call in the table, TRBD2, was not verified against the DNA. TRBV12-2 is listed as a pseudogene. This CDR3 is built from 14 residues. The CDR3 here is CASRLAGCTTRQYF. Written as DNA, the CDR3 is TGTGCAAGTCGCTTAGCAGGTTGTACCACTAGGCAGTACTTC.

The V call is TRBV27, the J call TRBJ2-3; 7 bases line up with TRBD1. Germline V CDR1 and CDR2: MNHEY, SMNVEV (reference sequence). The trim removed 5 bases at V and 3 bases at J, leaving 2 bases unmatched. CDR3 length equals 13 residues. CDR3 nucleotide sequence: TGTGCCAGCAGTATGGGACAGACAGATACGCAGTATTTT. Amino acid sequence: CASSMGQTDTQYF.

CDR3 in DNA: TGCGCCAGCAGCCAAAATCCGAGCGGAATCACTGAAGCTTTCTTT. Protein sequence: CASSQNPSGITEAFF. The genes are TRBV4-1 and TRBJ1-1; D is ambiguous. From germline, CDR1 is MGHRA and CDR2 YSYEKL. Trimming shortened V by 2 bases and J by 4 bases, and 14 bases separated the two germline ends. The CDR3 spans 15 residues.

This chain's CDR3 is CAWRDNSEAFF. CDR3 DNA sequence: TGTGCCTGGAGGGACAATTCTGAAGCTTTCTTT. The J gene is TRBJ1-1, the V gene TRBV30, with a weak D call TRBD1 (5 bases). In germline, CDR1 is GTSNPN, CDR2 SVGIG (reference sequence). This CDR3 comprises 11 residues. With 3 bases removed from V and 6 bases from J, the gap between germline ends came to 8 bases.

The chain is built from TRBV7-3 and TRBJ1-3; no clear D. Germline V gives CDR1 SGHTA, CDR2 FQGTGA. CDR3 length: 14 amino acids. Trimming took off 2 bases at V and 0 bases at J, with 5 bases between the two ends. The CDR3 DNA reads as TGTGCCAGCAGCTTAGGGAGCTCTGGAAACACCATATATTTT. This translates into CASSLGSSGNTIYF.